The clone carrying this TCR beta chain was picked up one time. The data derive from a study of blood T cell repertoires in COVID-19. Assay used: immunoSEQ multiplex PCR; TCRdb lists only in-frame clones, some missing. The sample lists 300,000 or so clones; roughly 90% were seen once. The sequence was obtained from a woman aged 25 to 39 who had recovered from COVID-19. Material for sequencing was PBMCs or T cells enriched from blood (not recorded which).

The DNA of the CDR3 is TGTGCCAGCTCCGCCACCGGGACAGACTACAATGAGCAGTTCTTC. This encodes CASSATGTDYNEQFF. The V gene is TRBV18, the J gene TRBJ2-1, with 7 bases that match TRBD1. Germline CDR1 is KGHSH and CDR2 is LQKENI. J lost 3 bases, V lost 6 bases, and 8 bases had no gene match. This CDR3 region has 15 residues. The full variable domain, rest sourced from reference TRBV18 and TRBJ2-1, is NAGVMQNPRHLVRRRGQEARLRCSPMKGHSHVYWYRQLPEEGLKFMVYLQKENIIDESGMPKERFSAEFPKEGPSILRIQQVVRGDSAAYFCASSATGTDYNEQFFGPGTRLTVL.